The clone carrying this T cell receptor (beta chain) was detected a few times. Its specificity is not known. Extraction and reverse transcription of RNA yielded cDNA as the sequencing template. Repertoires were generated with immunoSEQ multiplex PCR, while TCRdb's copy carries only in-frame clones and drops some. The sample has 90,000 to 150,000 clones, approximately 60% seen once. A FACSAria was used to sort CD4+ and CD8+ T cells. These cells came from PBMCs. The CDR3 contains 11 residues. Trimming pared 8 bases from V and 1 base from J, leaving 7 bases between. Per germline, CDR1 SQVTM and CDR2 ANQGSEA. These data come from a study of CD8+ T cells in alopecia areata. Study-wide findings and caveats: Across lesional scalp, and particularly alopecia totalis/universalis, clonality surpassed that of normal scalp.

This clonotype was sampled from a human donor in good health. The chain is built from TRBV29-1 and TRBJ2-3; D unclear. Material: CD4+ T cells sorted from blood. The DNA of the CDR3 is TGCAGCATAAGGGGCACAGATACGCAGTATTTT. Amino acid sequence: CSIRGTDTQYF.